This note documents a single T cell receptor (beta chain) sequence. The protocol was immunoSEQ multiplex PCR, while the TCRdb copy is restricted to in-frame clones and leaves out a portion. The sample has about 130,000 clones; around 83% are singletons. The record originates from a study of blood T cell repertoires in COVID-19. Material: peripheral blood. The sequence derives from a woman aged 80 or over with COVID-19, enrolled during active disease.

CDR3 in DNA: TGTGCCAGCAGCCACCGAGGGGGGGGGCGCACAGATACGCAGTATTTT. Translation: CASSHRGGGRTDTQYF. This chain connects TRBV7-9 to TRBJ2-3, with a weak D call TRBD2 (7 bases). The germline V gene has CDR1 SEHNR and CDR2 FQNEAQ (reference sequence). Trimming stripped 5 bases from V and 1 base from J, with 16 bases between. This CDR3 spans 16 amino acids. Based on the CDR3 plus reference TRBV7-9 and TRBJ2-3, the full variable domain is DTGVSQNPRHKITKRGQNVTFRCDPISEHNRLYWYRQTLGQGPEFLTYFQNEAQLEKSRLLSDRFSAERPKGSFSTLEIQRTEQGDSAMYLCASSHRGGGRTDTQYFGPGTRLTVL.